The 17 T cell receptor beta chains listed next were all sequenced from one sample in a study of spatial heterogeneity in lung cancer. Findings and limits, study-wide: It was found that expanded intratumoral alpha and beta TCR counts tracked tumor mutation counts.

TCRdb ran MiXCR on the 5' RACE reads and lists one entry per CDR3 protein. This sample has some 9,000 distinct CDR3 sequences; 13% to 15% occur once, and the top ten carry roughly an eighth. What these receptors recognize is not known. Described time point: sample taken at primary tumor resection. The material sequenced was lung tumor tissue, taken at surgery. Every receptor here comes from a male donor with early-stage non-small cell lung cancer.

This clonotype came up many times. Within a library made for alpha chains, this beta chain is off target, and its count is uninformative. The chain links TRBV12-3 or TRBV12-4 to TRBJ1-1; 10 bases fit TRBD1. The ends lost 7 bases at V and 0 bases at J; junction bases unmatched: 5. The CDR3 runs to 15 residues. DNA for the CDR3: TGTGCCAGCACAAAGGACAGGGGGTTGAACACTGAAGCTTTCTTT. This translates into CASTKDRGLNTEAFF.

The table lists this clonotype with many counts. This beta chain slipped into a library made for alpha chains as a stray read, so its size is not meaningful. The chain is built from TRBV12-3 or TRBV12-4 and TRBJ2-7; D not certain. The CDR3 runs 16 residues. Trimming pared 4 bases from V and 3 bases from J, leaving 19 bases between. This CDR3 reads CASSSGVGGFSYEQYF. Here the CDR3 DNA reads TGTGCCAGCAGTTCAGGCGTTGGCGGTTTTAGCTACGAGCAGTACTTC.

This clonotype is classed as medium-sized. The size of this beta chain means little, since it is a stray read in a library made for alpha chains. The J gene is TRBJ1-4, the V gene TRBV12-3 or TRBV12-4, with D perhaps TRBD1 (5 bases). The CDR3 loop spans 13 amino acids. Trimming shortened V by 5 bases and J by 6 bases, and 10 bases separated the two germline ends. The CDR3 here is CASSRGMDEKLFF. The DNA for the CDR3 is TGTGCCAGCAGTCGGGGCATGGATGAAAAACTGTTTTTT.

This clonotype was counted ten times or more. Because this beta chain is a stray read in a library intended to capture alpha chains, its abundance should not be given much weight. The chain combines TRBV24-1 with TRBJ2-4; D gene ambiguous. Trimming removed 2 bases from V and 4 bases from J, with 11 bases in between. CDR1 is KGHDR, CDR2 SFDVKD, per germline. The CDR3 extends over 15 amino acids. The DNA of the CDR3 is TGTGCCACCAGTGATTCTTTGGACGGTAAAAACATTCAGTACTTC. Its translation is CATSDSLDGKNIQYF.

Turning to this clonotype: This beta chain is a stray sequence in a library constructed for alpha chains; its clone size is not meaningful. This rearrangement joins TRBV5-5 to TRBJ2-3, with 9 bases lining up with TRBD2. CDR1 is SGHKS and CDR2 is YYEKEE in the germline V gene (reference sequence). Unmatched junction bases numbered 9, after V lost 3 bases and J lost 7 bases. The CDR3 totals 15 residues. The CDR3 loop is CASSSAGGPYYTQYF. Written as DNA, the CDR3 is TGTGCCAGCAGCTCGGCGGGAGGGCCGTATTATACGCAGTATTTT.

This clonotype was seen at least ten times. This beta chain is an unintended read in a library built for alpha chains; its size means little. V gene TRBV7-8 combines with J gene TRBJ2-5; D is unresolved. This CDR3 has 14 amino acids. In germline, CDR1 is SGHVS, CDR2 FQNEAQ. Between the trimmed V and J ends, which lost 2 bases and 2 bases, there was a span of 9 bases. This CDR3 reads CASSLNGRQETQYF. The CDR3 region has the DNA TGTGCCAGCAGCTTAAACGGCAGGCAAGAGACCCAGTACTTC.

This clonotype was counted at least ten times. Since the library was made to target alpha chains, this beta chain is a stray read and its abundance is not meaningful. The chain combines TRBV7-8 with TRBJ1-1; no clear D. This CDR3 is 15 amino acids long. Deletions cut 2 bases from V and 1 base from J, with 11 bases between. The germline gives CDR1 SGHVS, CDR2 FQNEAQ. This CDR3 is CASSLSSRGNTEAFF. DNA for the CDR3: TGTGCCAGCAGCTTAAGTAGCCGGGGGAACACTGAAGCTTTCTTT.

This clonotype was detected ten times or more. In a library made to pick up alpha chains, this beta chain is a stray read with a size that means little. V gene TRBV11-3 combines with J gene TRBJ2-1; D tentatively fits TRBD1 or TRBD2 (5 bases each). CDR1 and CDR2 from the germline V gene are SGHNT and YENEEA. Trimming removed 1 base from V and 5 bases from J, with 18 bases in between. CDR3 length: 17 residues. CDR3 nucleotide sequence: TGTGCCAGCAGCTTAGCGGGGACCGTCCTCCTTAACAATGAGCAGTTCTTC. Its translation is CASSLAGTVLLNNEQFF.

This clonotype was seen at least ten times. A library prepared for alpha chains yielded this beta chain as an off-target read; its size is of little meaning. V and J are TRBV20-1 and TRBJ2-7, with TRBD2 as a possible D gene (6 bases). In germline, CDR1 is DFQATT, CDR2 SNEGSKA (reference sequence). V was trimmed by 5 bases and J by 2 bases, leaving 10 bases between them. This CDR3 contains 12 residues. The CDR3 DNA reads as TGCAGTGCTCTGGGGACTCCCTACGAGCAGTACTTC. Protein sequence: CSALGTPYEQYF.

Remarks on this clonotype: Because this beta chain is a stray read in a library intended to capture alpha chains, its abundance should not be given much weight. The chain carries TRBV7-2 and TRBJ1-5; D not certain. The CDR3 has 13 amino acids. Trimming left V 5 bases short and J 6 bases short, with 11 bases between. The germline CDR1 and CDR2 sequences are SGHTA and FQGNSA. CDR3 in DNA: TGTGCCAGCAGCCAAGGAGGTGGTCAGCCCCAGCATTTT. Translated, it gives CASSQGGGQPQHF.

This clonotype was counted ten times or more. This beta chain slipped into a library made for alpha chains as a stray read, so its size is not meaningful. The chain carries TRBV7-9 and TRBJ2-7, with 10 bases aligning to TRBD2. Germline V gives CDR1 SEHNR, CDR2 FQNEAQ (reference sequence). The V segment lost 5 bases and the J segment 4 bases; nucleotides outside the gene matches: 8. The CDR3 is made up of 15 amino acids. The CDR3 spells CASSPPGTSAYEQYF. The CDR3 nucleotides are TGTGCCAGCAGCCCACCCGGGACTAGCGCATACGAGCAGTACTTC. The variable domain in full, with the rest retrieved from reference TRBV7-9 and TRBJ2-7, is DTGVSQNPRHKITKRGQNVTFRCDPISEHNRLYWYRQTLGQGPEFLTYFQNEAQLEKSRLLSDRFSAERPKGSFSTLEIQRTEQGDSAMYLCASSPPGTSAYEQYFGPGTRLTVT.

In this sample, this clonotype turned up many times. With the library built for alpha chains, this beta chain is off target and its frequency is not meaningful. In nucleotides, the CDR3 is TGCGCCAGCAGCCCTAGCGGCTACGAGCAGTACTTC. Translated: CASSPSGYEQYF. This chain joins TRBV10-2 and TRBJ2-7; 7 positions match TRBD2. The CDR3 sequence is 12 residues long. V lost 6 bases, J lost 3 bases, and 2 bases stayed unmatched. CDR1 and CDR2 (germline): WSHSY, SAAADI.

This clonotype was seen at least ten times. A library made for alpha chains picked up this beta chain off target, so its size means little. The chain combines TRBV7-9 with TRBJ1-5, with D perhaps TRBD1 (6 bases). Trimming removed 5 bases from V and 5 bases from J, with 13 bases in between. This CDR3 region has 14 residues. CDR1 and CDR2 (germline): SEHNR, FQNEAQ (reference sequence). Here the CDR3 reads CASSLGGRDQPQHF. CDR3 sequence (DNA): TGTGCCAGCAGCCTAGGGGGACGAGATCAGCCCCAGCATTTT.

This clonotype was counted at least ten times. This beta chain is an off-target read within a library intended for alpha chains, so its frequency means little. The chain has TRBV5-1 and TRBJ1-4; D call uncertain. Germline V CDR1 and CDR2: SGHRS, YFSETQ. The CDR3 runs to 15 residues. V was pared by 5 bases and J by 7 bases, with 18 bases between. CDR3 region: CASSPDPSTGEKLFF. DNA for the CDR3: TGCGCCAGCAGTCCGGACCCCAGCACGGGTGAAAAACTGTTTTTT.

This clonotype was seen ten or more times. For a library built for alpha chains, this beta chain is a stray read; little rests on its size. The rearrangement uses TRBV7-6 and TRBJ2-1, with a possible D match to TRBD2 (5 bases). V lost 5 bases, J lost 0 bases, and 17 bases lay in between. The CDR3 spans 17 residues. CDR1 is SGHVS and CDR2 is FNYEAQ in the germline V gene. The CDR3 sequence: CASSPHPSSSSYNEQFF. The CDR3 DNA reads TGTGCCAGCAGCCCACACCCTAGCTCTAGCTCCTACAATGAGCAGTTCTTC.

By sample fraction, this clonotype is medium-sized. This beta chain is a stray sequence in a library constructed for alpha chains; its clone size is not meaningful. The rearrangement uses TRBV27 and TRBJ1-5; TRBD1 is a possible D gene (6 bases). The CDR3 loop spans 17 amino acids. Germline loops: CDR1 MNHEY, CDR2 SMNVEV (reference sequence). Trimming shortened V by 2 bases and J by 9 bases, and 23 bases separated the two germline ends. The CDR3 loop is CASSLKGGGQTSWPQHF. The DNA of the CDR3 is TGTGCCAGCAGTTTAAAAGGTGGTGGACAGACTTCTTGGCCCCAGCATTTT.

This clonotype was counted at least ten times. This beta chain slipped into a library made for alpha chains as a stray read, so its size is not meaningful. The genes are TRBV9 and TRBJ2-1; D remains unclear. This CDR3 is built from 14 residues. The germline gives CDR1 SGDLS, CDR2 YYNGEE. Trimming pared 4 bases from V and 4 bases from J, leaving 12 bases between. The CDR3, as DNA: TGTGCCAGCAGCCCTCGGACCTTTTACAATGAGCAGTTCTTC. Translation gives CASSPRTFYNEQFF.